This is a list of T cell receptor beta chains from one sample in a study of blood T cell repertoires in COVID-19. Sequencing was performed with immunoSEQ multiplex PCR; in TCRdb, only in-frame clones are kept and a portion is missing. The table has fewer than 350,000 clones, 70% to 90% seen once. The sequencing input was peripheral blood. The origin of the receptors is a human donor in a cohort sampled during active COVID-19. Each CDR3 is given with its conserved first and last residue. D genes are given only for firm matches. The size entry is marked missing in some rows and otherwise reads once, few, many or a size class.

>TRBJ2-7|few|TRBV27|TRBD2
TGTGCCAGCAGTTTAGTTTCCAGCGGGGGGACCTACGAGCAGTACTTC
CASSLVSSGGTYEQYF
>TRBJ1-6|-|TRBV6-2/TRBV6-3|-
TGTGCCAGCAGTTATCATCGACAGAGCGATTCACCCCTCCACTTT
CASSYHRQSDSPLHF
>TRBJ1-3|-|TRBV5-1|TRBD1
TGCGCCAGCAGCCACAAGCAGGGGGCATCTGGAAACACCATATATTTT
CASSHKQGASGNTIYF
>TRBJ1-1|-|TRBV30|TRBD1
TGTGCCTGGAGAGGGGGACAGACCACTGAAGCTTTCTTT
CAWRGGQTTEAFF
>TRBJ2-2|-|TRBV30|-
TGTGCCTGGAGTGTACGCACATCCCGGAACACCGGGGAGCTGTTTTTT
CAWSVRTSRNTGELFF
>TRBJ2-7|-|TRBV19|TRBD2
TGTGCCAGTAGTATAGGGTTCGGGGGGGGCCGACACGAGCAGTACTTC
CASSIGFGGGRHEQYF
>TRBJ2-7|-|TRBV6-5|-
TGTGCCAGCAGTCAACATTACCCATCCTTCAACGAGCAGTACTTC
CASSQHYPSFNEQYF
>TRBJ2-5|-|TRBV6-5|TRBD1
TGTGCCAGCAGCGCCCGGGACAGTCAAGAGACCCAGTACTTC
CASSARDSQETQYF
>TRBJ1-1|-|TRBV7-8|-
TGTGCCAGCAGAAGTGAGGCGACTGAAGCTTTCTTT
CASRSEATEAFF
>TRBJ1-2|-|TRBV7-2|-
TGTGCCAGCAGCTTAGGGGGCTCGGTTTTGGGAGGCTACACCTTC
CASSLGGSVLGGYTF
>TRBJ1-1|-|TRBV2|-
TGTGCCAGCTTGTGGGGAAGGGGGAAAGGCACTGAAGCTTTCTTT
CASLWGRGKGTEAFF
>TRBJ1-2|-|TRBV6-5|-
TGTGCCAGCAGTTACGAAGGCGGCTCTGGCTACACCTTC
CASSYEGGSGYTF
>TRBJ2-1|-|TRBV12-5|TRBD2
TGTGCTAGTGGTTTACGGCTAGCGGGGGTCAATGAGCAGTTCTTC
CASGLRLAGVNEQFF
>TRBJ2-1|-|TRBV7-8|-
TGTGCCAGCAGCTTAGCGCCCCGCGGCCCCTACAATGAGCAGTTCTTC
CASSLAPRGPYNEQFF
>TRBJ1-6|-|TRBV18|TRBD1
TGTGCCAGCTCACAGGGACAGGGCGATTCACCCCTCCACTTT
CASSQGQGDSPLHF
>TRBJ1-2|-|TRBV11-2|TRBD1
TGTGCCAGCAGCTTAGGTGACAGGGCAGCTAACTATGGCTACACCTTC
CASSLGDRAANYGYTF
>TRBJ1-2|-|TRBV9|-
TGTGCCAGCAGCGTAGGGAACAGGGCCTCGGAGGGCTACACCTTC
CASSVGNRASEGYTF
>TRBJ1-5|-|TRBV5-1|TRBD1
TGCGCCAGCAGGGAGACAGGGATGAGCAATCAGCCCCAGCATTTT
CASRETGMSNQPQHF
>TRBJ1-3|-|TRBV7-2|-
TGTGCCAGCAGCTCGGTCTCAATTGGAAACACCATATATTTT
CASSSVSIGNTIYF
>TRBJ2-2|-|TRBV10-2|-
TGCGCCAGCATCCGAACAGGGCGGCGGGAGCTGTTTTTT
CASIRTGRRELFF
>TRBJ2-4|-|TRBV27|TRBD2
TGTGCCAGCACCAAGGTCGCTAGCGGGGGGGTGATGAACATTCAGTACTTC
CASTKVASGGVMNIQYF
>TRBJ2-1|-|TRBV7-2|TRBD2
TGTGCCAGCAGCTCCGGGACTAGCTCTGAGCAGTTCTTC
CASSSGTSSEQFF
>TRBJ2-5|-|TRBV6-5|-
TGTGCCAGCCGCTTGTTGGGACTAGAGACCCAGTACTTC
CASRLLGLETQYF
>TRBJ1-6|few|TRBV10-2|-
TGCGCCAGCAGGATACAGGGAGCTGATTCACCCCTCCACTTT
CASRIQGADSPLHF
>TRBJ2-1|-|TRBV27|TRBD1
TGTGCCAGCAGCCGGACAGGGGGCTCCTACAATGAGCAGTTCTTC
CASSRTGGSYNEQFF
>TRBJ2-7|-|TRBV7-3|TRBD1
TGTGCCAGCAGCTCAGGGGGCTCCTACGAGCAGTACTTC
CASSSGGSYEQYF
>TRBJ1-1|few|TRBV4-1|-
TGCGCCAGCAGCTCCGGGGGGGGCTGGGAAGCTTTCTTT
CASSSGGGWEAFF
>TRBJ2-3|-|TRBV2|TRBD2
TGTGCCAGCAGTGAACAGGGCGGGGGGAGCACAGATACGCAGTATTTT
CASSEQGGGSTDTQYF
>TRBJ1-2|few|TRBV12-3/TRBV12-4|-
TGTGCCAGCAGTCAAACGGGGGATGGCTACACCTTC
CASSQTGDGYTF
>TRBJ2-1|-|TRBV5-4|-
TGTGCCAGCAGCTTGGAAGGTAGTACGAGGAATGAGCAGTTCTTC
CASSLEGSTRNEQFF
>TRBJ2-7|-|TRBV5-1|-
TGCGCCAGCAGCTTGGACAGGATCGAGCAGTACTTC
CASSLDRIEQYF
>TRBJ1-1|once|TRBV12-3/TRBV12-4|-
TGTGCCAGCAGTTTGAGTCTATTCGCTGAAGCTTTCTTT
CASSLSLFAEAFF
>TRBJ1-1|-|TRBV19|TRBD1
TGTGCCAGTACCGGAACAGGGGAAGGATGGACTGAAGCTTTCTTT
CASTGTGEGWTEAFF
>TRBJ1-3|-|TRBV7-9|TRBD1
TGTGCCAGCAGCACCGGACAGGCTTTTGGAAACACCATATATTTT
CASSTGQAFGNTIYF
>TRBJ1-2|-|TRBV5-6|-
TGTGCCAGCACCATCGTTGGGGAGAGGGATGGCTACACCTTC
CASTIVGERDGYTF
>TRBJ1-6|-|TRBV27|-
TGTGCCAGCAGTTTAAGGGGCAGAAATTCACCCCTCCACTTT
CASSLRGRNSPLHF
>TRBJ1-4|-|TRBV7-2|TRBD1
TGTGCCAGCAGCCCTCCGGGACAGGAGGGAAAACTGTTTTTT
CASSPPGQEGKLFF
>TRBJ2-2|-|TRBV5-1|TRBD2
TGCGCCAGCAGGACTAGCTCTTTGGCCGGGGAGCTGTTTTTT
CASRTSSLAGELFF
>TRBJ1-5|-|TRBV12-3/TRBV12-4|-
TGTGCCAGCAGTTCAGGGCCTCAGCCCCAGCATTTT
CASSSGPQPQHF
>TRBJ1-1|-|TRBV3-1/TRBV3-2|-
TGTGCCAGCAGCCAATCCGCCGGAGCTTTCTTT
CASSQSAGAFF
>TRBJ2-7|-|TRBV30|TRBD1
TGTGCCTGGAGCAGACAGGGTTGGGAAGAGCAGTACTTC
CAWSRQGWEEQYF
>TRBJ2-7|once|TRBV4-1|-
TGCGCCAGCAGCCAAGATTTAATTAGGGGGAGCTCCTACGAGCAGTACTTC
CASSQDLIRGSSYEQYF
>TRBJ1-1|-|TRBV29-1|TRBD1
TGCAGCTACAACAGGGGTGGCACTGAAGCTTTCTTT
CSYNRGGTEAFF
>TRBJ1-5|-|TRBV19|-
TGTGCCAGTAGAGAGGGGAGGAGGGCTAATCAGCCCCAGCATTTT
CASREGRRANQPQHF
>TRBJ1-1|-|TRBV6-5|-
TGTGCCAGCAGTTATGACTCCAGGGGTGGCGCTTTCTTT
CASSYDSRGGAFF
>TRBJ2-1|-|TRBV30|TRBD2
TGTGCCTGGAGTGCTAGCGGGGGATACAATGAGCAGTTCTTC
CAWSASGGYNEQFF
>TRBJ2-7|-|TRBV7-9|-
TGTGCCAGCGGCCTAGGGGCCAGGTCCTACGAGCAGTACTTC
CASGLGARSYEQYF
>TRBJ1-4|-|TRBV18|-
TGTGCCAGCTCACCCGCCAGGGCCGAAAAACTGTTTTTT
CASSPARAEKLFF
>TRBJ1-5|-|TRBV24-1|TRBD1
TGTGCCACCAGTGACACCGGGACAGGAGGAGGACAGCCCCAGCATTTT
CATSDTGTGGGQPQHF
>TRBJ1-6|few|TRBV6-5|-
TGTGCCAGCAGTTACGAGGGCTCCTATAATTCACCCCTCCACTTT
CASSYEGSYNSPLHF
>TRBJ1-1|-|TRBV18|TRBD1
TGTGCCAGCTCACCTTCCGGGACAGGGGTGGGGAACACTGAAGCTTTCTTT
CASSPSGTGVGNTEAFF
>TRBJ2-7|-|TRBV14|-
TGTGCCAGCAGCCAAGTCAGCGAGACTCTTCCCTACGAGCAGTACTTC
CASSQVSETLPYEQYF
>TRBJ1-6|-|TRBV5-1|-
TGCGCCAGCAGCTTTCAAGGGGGTTCCCAAAATTCACCCCTCCACTTT
CASSFQGGSQNSPLHF
>TRBJ1-5|-|TRBV9|-
TGTGCCAGCAGCGTAGGGACAGTCAATCAGCCCCAGCATTTT
CASSVGTVNQPQHF
>TRBJ2-1|once|TRBV11-3|TRBD2
TGTGCCAGCAGCTTGGACCAGCGGGGAGGTAGCGGTGAGCAGTTCTTC
CASSLDQRGGSGEQFF
>TRBJ2-6|-|TRBV24-1|TRBD2
TGTGCCACCAGTGGGGGAGGGCGTGGGGCCAACGTCCTGACTTTC
CATSGGGRGANVLTF
>TRBJ1-4|-|TRBV7-9|-
TGTGCCAGCGAGGGAGTTGAAAAACTGTTTTTT
CASEGVEKLFF
>TRBJ2-3|-|TRBV19|-
TGTGCCAGTAGTTCTACATTTAGCGGAAAGAGGGATACGCAGTATTTT
CASSSTFSGKRDTQYF
>TRBJ2-7|-|TRBV7-9|-
TGTGCCAGCAGCCTCTATTTCAACGAGCAGTACTTC
CASSLYFNEQYF
>TRBJ2-3|-|TRBV4-1|TRBD2
TGCGCCAGCAGCCAAGGACCGGGACTAGCGCCTAGCACAGATACGCAGTATTTT
CASSQGPGLAPSTDTQYF